Listed here are 27 T cell receptor beta chains from one sample, sequenced in a study of cytomegalovirus exposure and HLA in healthy donors. Amplification used 60 Vbeta primers and 13 Jbeta primers. Measured with immunoSEQ multiplex PCR; TCRdb has only the in-frame clones, and not every one. The sample has about 190,000 clones, approximately 80% seen once. The material sequenced was PBMCs. The source of these receptors is a woman in her fifties or sixties in good health and CMV-seropositive.

The J gene is TRBJ2-7, the V gene TRBV7-9, with D perhaps matching TRBD1 (5 bases). The germline CDR1 and CDR2 sequences are SEHNR and FQNEAQ (reference sequence). This CDR3 is 12 amino acids long. Trimming pared 6 bases from V and 2 bases from J, leaving 8 bases between. CDR3 loop: CASSRGPYEQYF. The CDR3 nucleotides are TGTGCCAGCAGTAGGGGTCCCTACGAGCAGTACTTC.

CDR3 region: CASSSPRTSLNTDTQYF. The CDR3 DNA reads as TGTGCCAGTAGTAGCCCTAGGACTTCCCTTAACACAGATACGCAGTATTTT. The rearrangement joins TRBV19 to TRBJ2-3; a weak D match, TRBD2 (5 bases). Germline CDR1 and CDR2: LNHDA and SQIVND (reference sequence). The CDR3 contains 17 residues. V lost 4 bases to trimming and J lost 2 bases, with 19 bases between them.

This clone was detected a few times. This chain uses TRBV6-5 with TRBJ2-2; 7 bases align to TRBD1. CDR1 and CDR2 (germline): MNHEY, SVGAGI. The CDR3 runs 13 residues. The V gene end was trimmed by 6 bases and the J gene end by 7 bases; junction bases not matched to a gene: 5. In DNA form, the CDR3 reads TGTGCCAGCAGCAGGGGGTTAAGCGGGGAGCTGTTTTTT. Translated: CASSRGLSGELFF.

The sample holds a few counts of this clone. The chain has TRBV6-1 and TRBJ2-7; D gene ambiguous. The CDR3 has 15 residues. Germline V gene lookup returns CDR1 MNHNS and CDR2 SASEGT. Trimming took 5 bases from V and 1 from J, leaving 15 bases between them. The CDR3 sequence is CASSPDKASSYEQYF. The CDR3 DNA follows: TGTGCCAGCAGTCCTGACAAGGCCAGTTCCTACGAGCAGTACTTC.

This rearrangement joins TRBV7-8 to TRBJ2-2, with D possibly TRBD2 on 5 matching bases. Germline CDR1 and CDR2: SGHVS and FQNEAQ. Trimming removed 3 bases from V and 1 base from J, with 9 bases in between. This CDR3 contains 15 residues. The CDR3 bases are TGTGCCAGCAGCTTGGGAGACAAGAACACCGGGGAGCTGTTTTTT. It yields the protein CASSLGDKNTGELFF.

The DNA of the CDR3 is TGTGCCAGCAGCATCCAATTAGCGAACGGAGAGACCCAGTACTTC. Amino acid sequence: CASSIQLANGETQYF. This chain connects TRBV7-9 to TRBJ2-5, with D tentatively TRBD2 (5 bases). The V gene lost 5 bases and the J gene lost 4 bases, with 17 bases spanning the gap. The CDR3 loop spans 15 amino acids. The germline V gene encodes CDR1 SEHNR and CDR2 FQNEAQ (reference sequence).

The chain combines TRBV7-2 with TRBJ2-3; perhaps TRBD2 as D (6 bases). Per germline, CDR1 SGHTA and CDR2 FQGNSA. V was pared by 5 bases and J by 0 bases, with 15 bases between. The CDR3 loop spans 16 amino acids. In DNA form, the CDR3 reads TGTGCCAGCAGCGAGGGGCGGGGAACTAGCACAGATACGCAGTATTTT. It yields the protein CASSEGRGTSTDTQYF.

The V call is TRBV7-9, the J call TRBJ1-2; D not certain. The germline V gene encodes CDR1 SEHNR and CDR2 FQNEAQ (reference sequence). The CDR3 loop spans 14 amino acids. V was pared by 1 base and J by 3 bases, with 9 bases between. The CDR3 bases are TGTGCCAGCAGCTTAGGTCAGATCGACTATGGCTACACCTTC. Its translation: CASSLGQIDYGYTF.

This clone was counted a single time. The V call is TRBV6-6, the J call TRBJ2-7; maybe TRBD1 (5 bases). Germline V gene lookup returns CDR1 MNHNY and CDR2 SVGAGI (reference sequence). This CDR3 region has 14 residues. Trimming pared 7 bases from V and 4 bases from J, leaving 17 bases between. The CDR3 spells CASTPVWGRYEQYF. The CDR3 DNA reads TGTGCCAGCACCCCGGTATGGGGCAGGTACGAGCAGTACTTC.

The rearrangement uses TRBV6-1 and TRBJ1-2, with a possible D match to TRBD1 (5 bases). Trimming shortened V by 5 bases and J by 5 bases, and 12 bases separated the two germline ends. CDR1 is MNHNS, CDR2 SASEGT, per germline. The CDR3 length is 13 residues. CDR3 in DNA: TGTGCCAGCAGTTATACCGCAGGGTATGGCTACACCTTC. Translated, it gives CASSYTAGYGYTF.

This clone has more than one count but fewer than ten. This chain joins TRBV6-1 and TRBJ1-4; tentatively, D is TRBD1 (6 bases). Germline lookup yields CDR1 MNHNS and CDR2 SASEGT. The CDR3 extends over 15 amino acids. The ends were cut back, 6 bases at V and 3 bases at J, with 14 bases in the middle. CDR3 coding DNA: TGTGCCAGCAGCGGCCTGGGGGCCTCTAATGAAAAACTGTTTTTT. Its translation: CASSGLGASNEKLFF.

The table lists this clone with a few counts. J is TRBJ1-1 and V is TRBV5-3; TRBD1 agrees at 9 bases. TRBV5-3 is classed as an ORF, of uncertain function. V was pared by 4 bases and J by 0 bases, with 7 bases of the junction left unmatched. CDR3 size: 16 residues. In DNA, the CDR3 is TGTGCCAGAAGCGGGGACAGGGAGGCGGTGAACACTGAAGCTTTCTTT. Amino acids: CARSGDREAVNTEAFF.

V usage is TRBV11-3 and J usage is TRBJ2-1, with 15 positions matching TRBD2. Germline CDR1 and CDR2: SGHNT and YENEEA. This CDR3 contains 20 residues. The V segment lost 0 bases and the J segment 5 bases; nucleotides outside the gene matches: 11. CDR3 bases: TGTGCCAGCAGCTTAGACGCCGGACTAGCGGGGGGGCCGGGGAACAATGAGCAGTTCTTC. This encodes CASSLDAGLAGGPGNNEQFF.

About this clone: At one of its ends the junction is not consistent with the germline gene, which may arise from a read error. The chain combines TRBV7-9 with TRBJ1-1, with a tentative D call TRBD1 (5 bases). The CDR3 spans 13 residues. CDR1 SEHNR and CDR2 FQNEAQ come from the germline V gene (reference sequence). CDR3 protein: CSSNSGGSTEAFF. The CDR3 coding sequence is TGTTCCAGCAACAGTGGGGGGAGCACTGAAGCTTTCTTT.

This chain uses TRBV6-5 with TRBJ2-2; a weak D match, TRBD2 (5 bases). CDR3 length: 13 residues. Germline CDR1 reads MNHEY; CDR2 reads SVGAGI. V shed 8 bases and J shed 1 base, with 8 bases lying between them. CDR3 DNA: TGTGCCAGCGGGAGACAGAACACCGGGGAGCTGTTTTTT. Protein: CASGRQNTGELFF.

In this sample, this clone turned up a few times. This chain uses TRBV7-3 with TRBJ1-6, with 7 bases identical to TRBD1. The CDR3 has 13 residues. After removal of 5 bases from V and 10 bases from J, the junction contained 5 bases not matched to a gene. The V gene's germline CDR1 is SGHTA and CDR2 FQGTGA. The CDR3 DNA reads TGTGCCAGCAGCCCCGACAGGGACTCACCCCTCCACTTT. This translates into CASSPDRDSPLHF.

This chain uses TRBV7-2 with TRBJ1-6; D is ambiguous. CDR3 length: 15 residues. CDR1 and CDR2 (germline): SGHTA, FQGNSA. V gave up 0 bases and J gave up 6 bases, with 9 bases separating them. CDR3 DNA sequence: TGTGCCAGCAGCTTAGCGGGAGGTCTTAATTCACCCCTCCACTTT. Protein product: CASSLAGGLNSPLHF.

V gene TRBV19 combines with J gene TRBJ2-5, with a possible D match to TRBD1 (5 bases). Per germline, CDR1 LNHDA and CDR2 SQIVND (reference sequence). This CDR3 is built from 14 residues. V was shortened by 1 base and J by 5 bases, with 11 bases between the two germline ends. The CDR3 nucleotides read TGTGCCAGTAGTATAGCAGGGATCGGGGAGACCCAGTACTTC. This sequence encodes CASSIAGIGETQYF.

The gene calls are TRBV5-1 and TRBJ2-1; 12 nucleotides agree with TRBD2. With 5 bases clipped from V and 6 bases from J, the junction kept 3 bases outside the gene matches. The CDR3 is made up of 14 amino acids. Germline V gene data show CDR1 as SGHRS and CDR2 as YFSETQ. In nucleotides, the CDR3 is TGCGCCAGCAGACCGACTAGCGGGGGCAATGAGCAGTTCTTC. Protein product: CASRPTSGGNEQFF.

This chain connects TRBV2 to TRBJ2-7, with 13 bases identical to TRBD2. The CDR3 loop spans 16 amino acids. In germline, CDR1 is SNHLY, CDR2 FYNNEI. V shed 7 bases, J shed 1 base, and the junction held 7 bases outside the gene matches. As DNA, the CDR3 is TGTGCCAGCACCGGTCGGACTAGCGGGGGATCCTACGAGCAGTACTTC. Amino acid sequence: CASTGRTSGGSYEQYF.

The chain employs TRBV18 and TRBJ1-5, with D tentatively TRBD1 (6 bases). Germline CDR1 reads KGHSH; CDR2 reads LQKENI. Trimming cost V 0 bases and J 2 bases, with 14 bases left between them. The CDR3 contains 17 residues. CDR3 in amino acids: CASSPPSGANGNQPQHF. CDR3 bases: TGTGCCAGCTCACCACCATCAGGGGCCAACGGCAATCAGCCCCAGCATTTT.

The chain couples TRBV5-1 to TRBJ2-5; 7 bases agree with TRBD1. The CDR3 has 15 residues. The trim removed 0 bases at V and 1 base at J, leaving 3 bases unmatched. Germline V gene data show CDR1 as SGHRS and CDR2 as YFSETQ. The CDR3 spells CASSLETGSQETQYF. DNA for the CDR3: TGCGCCAGCAGCTTGGAGACAGGGAGCCAAGAGACCCAGTACTTC.

V and J are TRBV25-1 and TRBJ2-7; 11 bases align to TRBD2. This CDR3 is 17 amino acids long. Germline V CDR1 and CDR2: MGHDK, SYGVNS. The ends lost 1 base at V and 3 bases at J; junction bases unmatched: 8. CDR3 sequence: CASSEFGLAGGGYEQYF. For the CDR3, the DNA is TGTGCCAGCAGTGAATTCGGCCTAGCGGGGGGTGGCTACGAGCAGTACTTC.

This clone showed up just once. J is TRBJ1-3 and V is TRBV9; unclear D gene. The CDR3 sequence is 14 residues long. Per the germline V gene, CDR1 is SGDLS and CDR2 is YYNGEE. V was clipped by 0 bases and J by 0 bases, with 4 bases between them. The CDR3 DNA sequence: TGTGCCAGCAGCGTAGCCAGCTCTGGAAACACCATATATTTT. Protein: CASSVASSGNTIYF.

This chain links TRBV25-1 with TRBJ1-2; possible D gene TRBD1, 6 bases. The CDR3 contains 12 residues. Trimming cost V 3 bases and J 7 bases, with 9 bases left between them. From germline, CDR1 is MGHDK and CDR2 SYGVNS. DNA of the CDR3: TGTGCCAGCAGTGACAGGGGATTTGGCTACACCTTC. This sequence encodes CASSDRGFGYTF.

This clone was counted a single time. The chain joins TRBV9 to TRBJ2-7, with 11 nucleotides matching TRBD2. The CDR3 extends over 16 amino acids. The ends lost 0 bases at V and 3 bases at J; junction bases unmatched: 5. The germline gives CDR1 SGDLS, CDR2 YYNGEE. This CDR3 is CASSVDRLAGSYEQYF. CDR3 bases: TGTGCCAGCAGCGTAGATAGACTAGCGGGGAGCTACGAGCAGTACTTC. The full variable domain, in which reference TRBV9 and TRBJ2-7 provide the parts outside the CDR3, is DSGVTQTPKHLITATGQRVTLRCSPRSGDLSVYWYQQSLDQGLQFLIQYYNGEERAKGNILERFSAQQFPDLHSELNLSSLELGDSALYFCASSVDRLAGSYEQYFGPGTRLTVT.

This chain joins TRBV27 and TRBJ1-2, with D uncertain. V lost 2 bases and J 4 bases, leaving 14 bases between the germline ends. Germline V CDR1 and CDR2: MNHEY, SMNVEV (reference sequence). The CDR3 is 15 residues long. The CDR3, as DNA: TGTGCCAGCAGTTTACGGGGTCCAGGACCCTATGGCTACACCTTC. Translation gives CASSLRGPGPYGYTF.